The 23 T cell receptor beta chains below were found in one sample sequenced in a study of molecular identifiers for immune sequencing clone quantification. TCRdb analysed the PCR reads with MiXCR anew, one entry per CDR3 protein. The data hold around 300,000 distinct CDR3 sequences, with 24% observed a single time. Sequences were obtained from naive CD8+ T cells from blood, with Jurkat cell RNA spiked in. Regarding subset: FACS-sorted CD8+CD4-CCR7+CD45RA+ naive T cells. The receptor set was obtained from a human donor in good health. Some libraries in this study had Jurkat cell RNA spiked in.

This clonotype was seen a few times. The chain is built from TRBV14 and TRBJ1-1; TRBD1 agrees at 10 bases. Germline V gene data show CDR1 as SGHDN and CDR2 as FVKESK. V lost 4 bases, J lost 5 bases, and 16 bases stayed unmatched. The CDR3 length is 18 residues. Here the CDR3 DNA reads TGTGCCAGCAGCCCTCGTATCCTGACAGGGGGCTGGTCTACTGAAGCTTTCTTT. It codes for CASSPRILTGGWSTEAFF.

This clonotype turned up a few times. The chain joins TRBV6-5 to TRBJ2-3; no clear D. The V end lost 0 bases, the J end lost 2 bases, and 18 bases lay between the germline ends. Germline V gene sequence: CDR1 MNHEY, CDR2 SVGAGI. The CDR3 is 18 residues long. The CDR3 is CASSYSSLGRQPTDTQYF. The CDR3 DNA is TGTGCCAGCAGTTACTCGTCTTTGGGCAGACAACCCACAGATACGCAGTATTTT.

As to this clonotype: Its ends do not fully match the called genes, so a read error is possible. The chain recombines TRBV3-1 with TRBJ2-6; no reliable D call. CDR1 and CDR2 (germline): LGHDT, YNNKEL (reference sequence). This CDR3 comprises 15 residues. CDR3 residues: CAGSRLFPGANVLTF. For the CDR3, the DNA is TGTGCCGGCAGCCGATTGTTTCCTGGGGCCAACGTCCTGACTTTC.

To note about this clonotype: The germline gene is not matched at one end of the junction; a read error may be the cause. This chain connects TRBV13 to TRBJ2-5; D might be TRBD2 (5 bases). Germline CDR1 PRHDT, CDR2 FYEKMQ (reference sequence). The length of the CDR3 is 16 residues. The CDR3 nucleotides are TGTGCCAGCAGCTTAGTTCTTGTGGGCCGGGAAGAGACCCCGTACTTC. Translation gives CASSLVLVGREETPYF.

Concerning this clonotype itself: It may be a read error: a sequence one base away is much more abundant. J is TRBJ1-1 and V is TRBV27; no clear D. V was pared by 5 bases and J by 6 bases, with 19 bases between. In germline, CDR1 is MNHEY, CDR2 SMNVEV (reference sequence). The CDR3 contains 15 residues. The CDR3 region is CASSPYPPMTPEAFF. In DNA form, the CDR3 reads TGTGCCAGCAGTCCCTACCCCCCAATGACTCCTGAAGCTTTCTTT.

This clonotype was observed at least ten times. V usage is TRBV4-3 and J usage is TRBJ1-1; D is uncertain. V was clipped by 1 base and J by 6 bases, with 12 bases between them. The germline V gene has CDR1 LGHNA and CDR2 YSLEER. This CDR3 contains 14 residues. CDR3 protein: CASSQGVPWAEAFF. CDR3 sequence (DNA): TGCGCCAGCAGCCAAGGAGTCCCTTGGGCTGAAGCTTTCTTT.

Only a few counts were recorded for this clonotype. One end of the junction fails to match germline, which may point to a read error. The V call is TRBV28, the J call TRBJ1-4; TRBD1 might be the D (6 bases). The germline V gene has CDR1 MDHEN and CDR2 SYDVKM. This CDR3 has 13 amino acids. In DNA form, the CDR3 reads TGTGCCAGCAGTTTTGGGGGCAATGAAAAACTGCTTTTT. Its protein is CASSFGGNEKLLF.

As for this clonotype: One base away lies a much larger clone, so this may be a sequencing read error. The chain couples TRBV12-3 or TRBV12-4 to TRBJ2-5; tentatively, D is TRBD2 (6 bases). The CDR3 is made up of 14 amino acids. V lost 7 bases, J lost 3 bases, and 15 bases lay in between. The CDR3 region is CASIPSRREETQYF. The DNA for the CDR3 is TGTGCCAGCATTCCCTCTAGGAGGGAAGAGACCCAGTACTTC.

This clonotype showed up just a few times. The chain is built from TRBV5-6 and TRBJ2-3; 11 nucleotides agree with TRBD2. The J segment lost 6 bases and the V segment lost 5 bases, leaving 8 bases of the junction unmatched. The CDR3 totals 15 residues. CDR1 is SGHDT and CDR2 is YYEEEE in the germline V gene. The CDR3 DNA is TGTGCCAGCAGTCCGACTAGCGGGGCCTTCGATACGCAGTATTTT. Amino acids: CASSPTSGAFDTQYF.

Details on this clonotype: This may arise from a read error, as a much more abundant clone is one base away. The chain recombines TRBV30 with TRBJ2-1; no firm D call. The length of the CDR3 is 12 residues. CDR1 and CDR2 (germline): GTSNPN, SVGIG (reference sequence). Here the CDR3 reads CAWNAVLNERFF. CDR3 in DNA: TGTGCCTGGAACGCGGTATTGAATGAGCGGTTCTTC.

This clonotype was counted only a few times. The gene calls are TRBV4-3 and TRBJ2-7, with 10 bases lining up with TRBD2. Germline lookup yields CDR1 LGHNA and CDR2 YSLEER. Germline trimming cut 0 bases from V and 3 bases from J; bases unmatched to any gene: 11. The CDR3 is 18 amino acids. In nucleotides, the CDR3 is TGCGCCAGCAGCCAAGATCTAAGGGTAGCGGGGGGACGCTACGAGCAGTACTTC. Protein sequence: CASSQDLRVAGGRYEQYF.

This clonotype was detected a few times. The chain recombines TRBV5-5 with TRBJ2-3; 12 nucleotides align to TRBD2. The CDR3 has 16 amino acids. Germline loops: CDR1 SGHKS, CDR2 YYEKEE (reference sequence). Unmatched junction bases numbered 4, after V lost 3 bases and J lost 2 bases. The CDR3 DNA sequence: TGTGCCAGCAGCTCCGGACTAGCGGGACTCACAGATACGCAGTATTTT. Translation gives CASSSGLAGLTDTQYF.

CDR3 bases: TGCAGTGCCACAGAGACTAGCGGGTTCTCCTACGAGCAGTACTTC. This sequence encodes CSATETSGFSYEQYF. The chain is built from TRBV20-1 and TRBJ2-7, with 10 bases aligning to TRBD2. From germline, CDR1 is DFQATT and CDR2 SNEGSKA (reference sequence). The CDR3 loop spans 15 amino acids. J was trimmed by 0 bases and V by 6 bases; bases with no gene match: 8.

This clonotype was counted a few times. The chain combines TRBV11-3 with TRBJ2-3; possibly TRBD2 for D (5 bases). This CDR3 is 11 amino acids long. The V gene's germline CDR1 is SGHNT and CDR2 YENEEA. Trimming cost V 6 bases and J 7 bases, with 8 bases left between them. For the CDR3, the DNA is TGTGCCAGCAGTCACGGGAATACGCAGTATTTT. Its protein is CASSHGNTQYF.

This clonotype came up many times. The chain combines TRBV7-2 with TRBJ2-7; 11 bases map to TRBD2. The CDR3 has 17 residues. CDR1 is SGHTA and CDR2 is FQGNSA in the germline V gene. The junction had 8 bases not matched to a gene; V was cut back by 1 base and J by 3 bases. CDR3 loop: CASSLGGLAEPGYEQYF. The CDR3 region has the DNA TGTGCCAGCAGCTTAGGGGGACTAGCGGAGCCGGGCTACGAGCAGTACTTC.

This clonotype was detected only a few times. This chain links TRBV5-6 with TRBJ2-5, with D possibly being TRBD1 or TRBD2 (5 bases each). V was trimmed by 2 bases and J by 3 bases, leaving 17 bases between them. From germline, CDR1 is SGHDT and CDR2 YYEEEE. The CDR3 consists of 16 residues. The CDR3 sequence: CASSFLGPGTEETQYF. CDR3 coding DNA: TGTGCCAGCAGCTTCCTTGGACCTGGGACCGAAGAGACCCAGTACTTC. The complete variable domain, with remaining parts taken from reference TRBV5-6 and TRBJ2-5, reads DAGVTQSPTHLIKTRGQQVTLRCSPKSGHDTVSWYQQALGQGPQFIFQYYEEEERQRGNFPDRFSGHQFPNYSSELNVNALLLGDSALYLCASSFLGPGTEETQYFGPGTRLLVL.

The table lists this clonotype with a few counts. The rearrangement uses TRBV25-1 and TRBJ2-3, with TRBD1 matching over 7 bases. The ends lost 5 bases at V and 0 bases at J; junction bases unmatched: 8. Germline loops: CDR1 MGHDK, CDR2 SYGVNS. This CDR3 has 16 amino acids. CDR3: CASSHPRDRSTDTQYF. The DNA for the CDR3 is TGTGCCAGCAGTCACCCCCGGGACAGAAGCACAGATACGCAGTATTTT.

This clonotype was seen a few times. This rearrangement joins TRBV12-3 or TRBV12-4 to TRBJ2-3; D is undetermined. CDR3 length: 14 residues. The V gene lost 5 bases and the J gene lost 0 bases, with 9 bases spanning the gap. CDR3 residues: CASSTRTSTDTQYF. CDR3 DNA sequence: TGTGCCAGCAGTACCCGCACGAGCACAGATACGCAGTATTTT.

With respect to this clonotype: A read error may be the cause here, since a much bigger clone is one base away. The CDR3 sequence is CVSSPDSGGETQYF. CDR3 bases: TGTGTCAGCAGTCCGGACAGCGGAGGAGAGACCCAGTACTTC. V is TRBV12-3 or TRBV12-4 and J is TRBJ2-5; maybe TRBD1 (6 bases). There are 14 residues in the CDR3.

This clonotype was seen ten or more times. The chain uses TRBV12-3 or TRBV12-4 and TRBJ1-1, with no clear D. Trimming took off 2 bases at V and 4 bases at J, with 8 bases between the two ends. The CDR3 length is 13 residues. CDR3 amino acids: CASSLHESTEAFF. The CDR3 region has the DNA TGTGCCAGCAGTTTACATGAGAGCACTGAAGCTTTCTTT.

This clonotype was found a few times. V usage is TRBV7-9 and J usage is TRBJ2-7; D call uncertain. Germline V lookup: CDR1 SEHNR, CDR2 FQNEAQ (reference sequence). Trimming stripped 2 bases from V and 3 bases from J, with 11 bases between. The CDR3 length is 14 residues. This CDR3 reads CASSLPRPDYEQYF. DNA of the CDR3: TGTGCCAGCAGCTTACCTAGACCCGACTACGAGCAGTACTTC.

This clonotype has just a few counts. The chain couples TRBV7-9 to TRBJ1-6; D perhaps matches TRBD1 (5 bases). CDR3 length: 16 amino acids. V was pared by 1 base and J by 5 bases, with 12 bases between. Germline V gene sequence: CDR1 SEHNR, CDR2 FQNEAQ (reference sequence). CDR3 coding DNA: TGTGCCAGCAGCTTAGGTCAGGGCGTCGATAATTCACCCCTCCACTTT. It is translated as CASSLGQGVDNSPLHF.

This clonotype occurred many times. V and J are TRBV29-1 and TRBJ2-3; D is uncertain. The V gene lost 7 bases and the J gene lost 2 bases, with 7 bases spanning the gap. This CDR3 has 11 residues. The germline V gene has CDR1 SQVTM and CDR2 ANQGSEA. The CDR3 reads CSGSYTDTQYF. For the CDR3, the DNA is TGCAGCGGAAGTTACACAGATACGCAGTATTTT.